This T cell receptor beta chain was observed in a study of blood T cell repertoires in COVID-19. V was pared by 5 bases and J by 9 bases, with 26 bases between. The CDR3 covers 17 residues. The germline gives CDR1 SGHNT, CDR2 YENEEA. Cohorts were assigned according to the clinical history that participants reported. This table comes from immunoSEQ multiplex PCR, and its TCRdb copy is limited to in-frame clones, with some not included. The table shows a few hundred thousand clones, with around 83% occurring only once. The genes are TRBV11-3 and TRBJ2-1; TRBD1 is a possible D gene (5 bases). The TCR sequence derives from a man between 40 and 49 years old who had been exposed to COVID-19. What was sequenced was PBMCs or T cells enriched from blood (not recorded which). CDR3: CASSPRHGVTGMAEQFF. CDR3 in DNA: TGTGCCAGCAGCCCGAGGCATGGGGTCACAGGCATGGCTGAGCAGTTCTTC.